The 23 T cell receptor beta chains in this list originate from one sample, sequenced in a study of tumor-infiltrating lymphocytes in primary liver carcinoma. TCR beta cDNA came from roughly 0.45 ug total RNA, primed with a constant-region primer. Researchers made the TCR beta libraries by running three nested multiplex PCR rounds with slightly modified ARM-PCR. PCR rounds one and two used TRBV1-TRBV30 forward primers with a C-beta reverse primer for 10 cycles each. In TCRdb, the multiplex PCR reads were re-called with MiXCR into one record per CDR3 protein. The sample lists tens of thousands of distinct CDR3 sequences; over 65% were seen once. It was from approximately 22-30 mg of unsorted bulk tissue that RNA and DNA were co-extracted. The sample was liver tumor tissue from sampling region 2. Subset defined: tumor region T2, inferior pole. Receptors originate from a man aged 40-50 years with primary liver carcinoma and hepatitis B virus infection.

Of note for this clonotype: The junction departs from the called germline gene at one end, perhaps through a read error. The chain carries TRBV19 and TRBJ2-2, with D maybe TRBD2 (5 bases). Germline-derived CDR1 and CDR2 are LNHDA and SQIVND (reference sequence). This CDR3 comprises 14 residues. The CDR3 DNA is TGTGCCAGTAGCCCTGGGATGAACACCGGGGAGCTGTCTTTT. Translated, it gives CASSPGMNTGELSF.

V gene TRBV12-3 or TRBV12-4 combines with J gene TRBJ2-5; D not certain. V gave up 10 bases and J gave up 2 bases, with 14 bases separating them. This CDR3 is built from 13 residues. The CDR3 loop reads CAISWTGQETQYF. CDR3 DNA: TGTGCCATCAGCTGGACGGGTCAAGAGACCCAGTACTTC.

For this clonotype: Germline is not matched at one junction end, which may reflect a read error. CDR3: CARSLGERDTQYF. The CDR3 coding sequence is TGTGCCAGGAGTTTGGGCGAGCGAGATACGCAGTATTTT. V usage is TRBV12-3 or TRBV12-4 and J usage is TRBJ2-3; no reliable D call. The CDR3 has 13 residues.

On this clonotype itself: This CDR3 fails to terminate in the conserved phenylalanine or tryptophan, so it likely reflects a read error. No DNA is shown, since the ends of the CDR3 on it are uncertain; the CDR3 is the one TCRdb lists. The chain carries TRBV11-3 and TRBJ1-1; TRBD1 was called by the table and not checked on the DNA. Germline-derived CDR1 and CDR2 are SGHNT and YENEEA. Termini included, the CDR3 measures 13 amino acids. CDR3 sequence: CASSLEWGTESFL.

In DNA form, the CDR3 reads TGTGCCAACAGTTTGGATATCGGACTAGCCATGTGTGAGCAGTTCTTC. As protein: CANSLDIGLAMCEQFF. V gene TRBV11-2 combines with J gene TRBJ2-1, with TRBD2 matching 8 bases. The CDR3 has 16 residues. V was clipped by 10 bases and J by 9 bases; unmatched bases: 20. The V gene's germline CDR1 is SGHAT and CDR2 FQNNGV.

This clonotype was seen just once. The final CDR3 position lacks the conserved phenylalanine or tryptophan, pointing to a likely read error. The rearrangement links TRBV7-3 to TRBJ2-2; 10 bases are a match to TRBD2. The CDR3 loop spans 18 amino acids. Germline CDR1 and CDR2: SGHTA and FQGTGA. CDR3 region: CASNLTSSGSGHTGELFS. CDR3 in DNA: TGCGCCAGCAACTTAACGTCTAGCGGGAGCGGGCACACCGGGGAGCTGTTTTCT.

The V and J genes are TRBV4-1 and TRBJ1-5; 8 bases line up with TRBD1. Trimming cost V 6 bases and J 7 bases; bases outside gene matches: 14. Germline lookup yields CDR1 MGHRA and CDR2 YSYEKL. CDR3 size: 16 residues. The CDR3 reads CASRRNADRVGQPQHF. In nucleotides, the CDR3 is TGCGCCAGCAGACGAAACGCGGACAGGGTCGGCCAGCCCCAGCATTTT.

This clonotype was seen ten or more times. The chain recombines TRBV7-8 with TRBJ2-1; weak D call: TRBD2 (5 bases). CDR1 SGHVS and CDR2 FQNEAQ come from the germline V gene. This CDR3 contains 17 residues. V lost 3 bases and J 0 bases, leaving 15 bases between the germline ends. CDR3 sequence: CASSLDGAGSSYNEQFF. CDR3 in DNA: TGTGCCAGCAGCTTGGACGGAGCTGGGAGCTCCTACAATGAGCAGTTCTTC.

The DNA for the CDR3 is TGTGCCAGCAGGGGGGCGGACTGGGAACAAGAGATCCAGTTCTTC. Amino acid sequence: CASRGADWEQEIQFF. This chain joins TRBV5-5 and TRBJ2-1, with D perhaps matching TRBD1 (6 bases). This CDR3 spans 15 amino acids. Trimming shortened V by 5 bases and J by 13 bases, and 25 bases separated the two germline ends. Per the germline V gene, CDR1 is SGHKS and CDR2 is YYEKEE (reference sequence).

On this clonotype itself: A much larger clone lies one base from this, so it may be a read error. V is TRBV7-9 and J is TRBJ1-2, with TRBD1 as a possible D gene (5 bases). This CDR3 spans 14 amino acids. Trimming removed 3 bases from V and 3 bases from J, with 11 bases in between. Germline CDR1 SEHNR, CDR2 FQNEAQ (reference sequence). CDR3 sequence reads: CASSLAVRDYGYTF. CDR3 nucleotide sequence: TGTGCCAGCAGCTTGGCAGTCAGGGACTATGGCTACACCTTC. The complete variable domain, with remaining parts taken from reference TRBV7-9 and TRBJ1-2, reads DTGVSQNPRHKITKRGQNVTFRCDPISEHNRLYWYRQTLGQGPEFLTYFQNEAQLEKSRLLSDRFSAERPKGSFSTLEIQRTEQGDSAMYLCASSLAVRDYGYTFGSGTRLTVV.

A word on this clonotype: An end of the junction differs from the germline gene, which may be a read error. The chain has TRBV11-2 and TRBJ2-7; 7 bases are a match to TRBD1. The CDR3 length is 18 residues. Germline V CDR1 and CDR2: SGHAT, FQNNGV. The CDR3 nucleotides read TGTGCCAGCAGCTTAGCCTATCCCGGGACAGTGGGTGATTACGAACAGTACTTC. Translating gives CASSLAYPGTVGDYEQYF.

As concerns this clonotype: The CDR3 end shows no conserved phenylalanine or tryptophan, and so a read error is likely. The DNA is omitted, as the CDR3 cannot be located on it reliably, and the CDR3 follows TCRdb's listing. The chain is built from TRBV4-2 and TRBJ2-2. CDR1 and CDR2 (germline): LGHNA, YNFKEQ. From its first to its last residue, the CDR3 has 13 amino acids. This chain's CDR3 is CASSHEKGGELVL.

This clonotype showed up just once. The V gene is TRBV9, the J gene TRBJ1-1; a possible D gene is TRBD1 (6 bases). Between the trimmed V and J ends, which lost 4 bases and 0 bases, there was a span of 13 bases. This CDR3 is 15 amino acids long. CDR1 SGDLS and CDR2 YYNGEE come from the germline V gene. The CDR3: CASSPIYRVNTEAFF. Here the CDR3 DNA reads TGTGCCAGCAGCCCTATCTACAGGGTGAACACTGAAGCTTTCTTT.

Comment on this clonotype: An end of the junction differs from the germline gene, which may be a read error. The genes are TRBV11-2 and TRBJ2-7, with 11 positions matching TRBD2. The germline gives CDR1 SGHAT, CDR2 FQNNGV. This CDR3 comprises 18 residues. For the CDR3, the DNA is TGTGCCAGCAGCTTATCCGTAGGAGTAGCGGGAGGGGGGTACGAGCGGTACTTC. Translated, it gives CASSLSVGVAGGGYERYF.

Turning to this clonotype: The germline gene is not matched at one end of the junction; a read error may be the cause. The CDR3 coding sequence is TGTGCTAGCAGCTTAGCGCTGGGCGGGAGCTCCTGCAATGAGCAGTTCTTC. This sequence encodes CASSLALGGSSCNEQFF. The chain recombines TRBV7-9 with TRBJ2-1, with 7 positions matching TRBD2. The CDR3 runs 17 residues. The germline V gene encodes CDR1 SEHNR and CDR2 FQNEAQ (reference sequence).

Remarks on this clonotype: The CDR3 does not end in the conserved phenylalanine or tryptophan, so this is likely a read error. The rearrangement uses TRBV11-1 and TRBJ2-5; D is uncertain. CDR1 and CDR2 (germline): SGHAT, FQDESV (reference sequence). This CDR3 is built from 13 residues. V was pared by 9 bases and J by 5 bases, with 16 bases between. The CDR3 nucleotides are TGTGCCAGGACCCTGGGCGGATTGGAGACCCAGTACGTC. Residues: CARTLGGLETQYV.

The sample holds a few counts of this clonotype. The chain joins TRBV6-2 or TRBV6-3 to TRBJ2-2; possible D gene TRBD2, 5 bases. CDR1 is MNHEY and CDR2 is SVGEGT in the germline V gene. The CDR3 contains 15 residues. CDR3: CASATPAAGGGELFF. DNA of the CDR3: TGTGCGAGCGCTACCCCGGCGGCAGGAGGCGGGGAGCTGTTTTTT.

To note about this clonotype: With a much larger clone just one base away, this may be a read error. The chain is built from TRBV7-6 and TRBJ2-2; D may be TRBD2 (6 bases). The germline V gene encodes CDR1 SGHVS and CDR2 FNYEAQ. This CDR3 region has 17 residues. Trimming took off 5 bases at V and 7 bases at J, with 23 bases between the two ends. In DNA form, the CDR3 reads TGTGCCAGCAGCCTTTATTCCAGGAGGGCCAACGGCGGGGAGCTGTTTTTT. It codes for CASSLYSRRANGGELFF. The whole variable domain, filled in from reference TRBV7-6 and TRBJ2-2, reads GAGVSQSPRYKVTKRGQDVALRCDPISGHVSLYWYRQALGQGPEFLTYFNYEAQQDKSGLPNDRFSAERPEGSISTLTIQRTEQRDSAMYRCASSLYSRRANGGELFFGEGSRLTVL.

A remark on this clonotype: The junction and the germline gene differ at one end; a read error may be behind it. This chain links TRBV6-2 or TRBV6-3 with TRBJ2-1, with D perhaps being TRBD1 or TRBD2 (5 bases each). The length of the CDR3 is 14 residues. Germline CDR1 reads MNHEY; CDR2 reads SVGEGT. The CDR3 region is CASSTGTSYNKQFF. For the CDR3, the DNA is TGTGCCAGTAGTACCGGGACCTCCTACAATAAGCAGTTCTTC.

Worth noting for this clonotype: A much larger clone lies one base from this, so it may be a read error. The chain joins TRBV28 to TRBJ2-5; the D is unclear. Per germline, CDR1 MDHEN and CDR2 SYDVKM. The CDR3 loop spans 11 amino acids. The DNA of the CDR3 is TGTACCAGCAGTTTAAAGCTGACCCAGTACTTC. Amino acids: CTSSLKLTQYF. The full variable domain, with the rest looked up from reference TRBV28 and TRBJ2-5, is DVKVTQSSRYLVKRTGEKVFLECVQDMDHENMFWYRQDPGLGLRLIYFSYDVKMKEKGDIPEGYSVSREKKERFSLILESASTNQTSMYLCTSSLKLTQYFGPGTRLLVL.

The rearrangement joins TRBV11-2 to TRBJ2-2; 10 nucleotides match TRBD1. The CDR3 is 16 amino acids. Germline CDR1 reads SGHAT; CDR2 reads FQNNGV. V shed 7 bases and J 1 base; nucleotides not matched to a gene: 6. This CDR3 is CASTWGQGLNTGELFF. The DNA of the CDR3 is TGTGCCAGCACCTGGGGACAGGGGTTGAACACCGGGGAGCTGTTTTTT.

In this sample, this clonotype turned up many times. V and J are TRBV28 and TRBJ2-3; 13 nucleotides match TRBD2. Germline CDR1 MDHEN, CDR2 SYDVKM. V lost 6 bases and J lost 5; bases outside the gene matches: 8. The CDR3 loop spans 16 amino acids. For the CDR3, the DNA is TGTGCCAGCAGCCGCGGACTAGCGGGAGAGGTAGATACGCAGTATTTT. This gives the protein CASSRGLAGEVDTQYF.

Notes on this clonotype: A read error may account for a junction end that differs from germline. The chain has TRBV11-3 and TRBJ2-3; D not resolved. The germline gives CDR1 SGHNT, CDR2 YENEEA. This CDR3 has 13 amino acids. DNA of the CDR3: TGTGACAGCAGATGGGGTGAGGCAGATACGCAATATTTT. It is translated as CDSRWGEADTQYF.